Below are 6 T cell receptor beta chains sequenced from a single sample in a study of blood T cell repertoires in COVID-19. The repertoire was sequenced with immunoSEQ multiplex PCR; TCRdb's copy has only in-frame clones and lacks some. This repertoire shows 200,000 to 300,000 clones, 75% to 90% found once; its top ten account for nearly 2%. Sequencing was done on a sample of peripheral blood. The receptor set was obtained from a man aged 25 to 40 with active or convalescent COVID-19.

The chain has TRBV25-1 and TRBJ2-7, with D possibly TRBD1 on 6 matching bases. CDR1 MGHDK and CDR2 SYGVNS come from the germline V gene. V was pared by 4 bases and J by 9 bases, with 19 bases between. There are 14 residues in the CDR3. CDR3 amino acids: CASSGQVLPVGQYF. CDR3 nucleotide sequence: TGTGCCAGCAGTGGACAGGTACTCCCGGTTGGGCAGTACTTC.

The chain is built from TRBV30 and TRBJ2-7; possible D gene TRBD1, 6 bases. V gave up 2 bases and J gave up 5 bases, with 22 bases separating them. The CDR3 has 16 amino acids. Germline-derived CDR1 and CDR2 are GTSNPN and SVGIG (reference sequence). The CDR3 is CAWSSLGTGAGDEQYF. The CDR3 bases are TGTGCCTGGAGTTCCCTGGGAACAGGAGCAGGGGACGAGCAGTACTTC.

The rearrangement links TRBV9 to TRBJ2-2; 9 bases map to TRBD2. CDR1 is SGDLS, CDR2 YYNGEE, per germline. CDR3 length: 15 residues. Trimming took 7 bases from V and 3 from J; bases not matched to a gene: 7. The CDR3 spells CASRLAGDDTGELFF. The CDR3 DNA follows: TGTGCCAGCCGCTTAGCGGGGGACGACACCGGGGAGCTGTTTTTT.

This chain connects TRBV18 to TRBJ2-2; 9 nucleotides align to TRBD1. Looked up from germline, CDR1 is KGHSH and CDR2 is LQKENI. The CDR3 extends over 19 amino acids. V gave up 3 bases and J gave up 0 bases; unmatched junction bases: 11. The CDR3 spells CASSPHPRTGVANTGELFF. The CDR3 DNA sequence: TGTGCCAGCTCACCCCACCCTAGGACAGGGGTGGCGAACACCGGGGAGCTGTTTTTT.

This clone showed up just a few times. The CDR3: CASSLPPTGFGQPQHF. CDR3 nucleotides: TGTGCCAGCAGCTTACCCCCCACAGGTTTTGGACAGCCCCAGCATTTT. This chain joins TRBV7-2 and TRBJ1-5, with TRBD1 as a possible D gene (5 bases). The V and J ends lost 2 bases and 7 bases respectively, with 18 bases between them. The germline V gene has CDR1 SGHTA and CDR2 FQGNSA. The CDR3 is 16 amino acids.

This clone was detected only once. The V and J genes are TRBV5-1 and TRBJ1-1, with D unresolved. Trimming shortened V by 0 bases and J by 0 bases, and 9 bases separated the two germline ends. Germline V gene lookup returns CDR1 SGHRS and CDR2 YFSETQ. There are 15 residues in the CDR3. The CDR3 sequence is CASSLVADMNTEAFF. The CDR3 DNA sequence: TGCGCCAGCAGCTTGGTGGCAGACATGAACACTGAAGCTTTCTTT.